This T cell receptor beta chain was obtained from a study of shared T cell receptors in the human thymus. CDR1 is MNHNY and CDR2 is SVGAGI in the germline V gene (reference sequence). Trimming at V came to 6 bases and at J to 0 bases, leaving 9 bases not matched to a gene. CDR3 length: 16 residues. Libraries were prepared by immunoSEQ multiplex PCR; TCRdb keeps only in-frame clonotypes and omits some of them. Of some 640,000 clones listed, more than 75% are singletons. In addition, the sample was reused for a study of human thymus T cells.

The source of this sequence is a boy less than two years old with a congenital heart defect. Sequencing was performed on thymocytes. J is TRBJ2-3 and V is TRBV6-6; TRBD1 matches at 7 bases. The CDR3 reads CASRNRWDSSTDTQYF. The CDR3 DNA reads as TGTGCCAGCAGAAACAGATGGGACAGCAGCACAGATACGCAGTATTTT.